Listed below are T cell receptor beta chains from one sample, sequenced in a study of blood T cell repertoires in COVID-19. Measured with immunoSEQ multiplex PCR; TCRdb has only the in-frame clones, and not every one. Of 150,000 to 170,000 clones in the sample, about 85% were seen once. The material sequenced was peripheral blood. These receptors all stem from a woman aged 55-70 years with COVID-19, enrolled during active disease. CDR3s include the opening cysteine and the closing phenylalanine or tryptophan. A D gene is named only where the DNA matches it firmly. Not every row has a clone size; where given, it reads once, few, many or a size class.

size: -
V: TRBV6-5
J: TRBJ2-7
D: -
DNA: TGTGCCAGCAGCCCGCCGTCGGACAGTGCCTACGAGCAGTACTTC
CDR3: CASSPPSDSAYEQYF

size: -
V: TRBV7-3
J: TRBJ2-2
D: TRBD1
DNA: TGTGCCAGCAGCCGGGACAGCACCGGGGAGCTGTTTTTT
CDR3: CASSRDSTGELFF

size: -
V: TRBV7-8
J: TRBJ1-5
D: -
DNA: TGTGCCAGCAGCTTAGCGAACAGGGTCGGGCAGCCCCAGCATTTT
CDR3: CASSLANRVGQPQHF

size: -
V: TRBV5-1
J: TRBJ2-5
D: TRBD1
DNA: TGCGCCAGCAGCCCCTCTAGGGGGCGGGCAGAGACCCAGTACTTC
CDR3: CASSPSRGRAETQYF

size: -
V: TRBV11-3
J: TRBJ2-2
D: -
DNA: TGTGCCAGCAGCCCACAGGGAAGGACCGGGGAGCTGTTTTTT
CDR3: CASSPQGRTGELFF

size: once
V: TRBV10-2
J: TRBJ2-3
D: TRBD2
DNA: TGCGCCAGCAGTTTTGCGGGAGGGGGAGATACGCAGTATTTT
CDR3: CASSFAGGGDTQYF

size: once
V: TRBV19
J: TRBJ1-1
D: -
DNA: TGTGCCAGTAGTATAGCAACCCCCAGTGGAGGTGCAAGGGCCACTGAAGCTTTCTTT
CDR3: CASSIATPSGGARATEAFF

size: few
V: TRBV5-1
J: TRBJ1-1
D: -
DNA: TGCGCCAGCTATCCTGACAGTCTATTTACTGAAGCTTTCTTT
CDR3: CASYPDSLFTEAFF

size: -
V: TRBV5-1
J: TRBJ1-4
D: TRBD1
DNA: TGCGCCAGCAGCCCGGGACAGGGTAATGAAAAACTGTTTTTT
CDR3: CASSPGQGNEKLFF

size: -
V: TRBV27
J: TRBJ2-5
D: -
DNA: TGTGCCAGCAGTTTGTTGGGAGGAGAGACCCAGTACTTC
CDR3: CASSLLGGETQYF

size: -
V: TRBV5-6
J: TRBJ1-2
D: TRBD1
DNA: TGTGCCAGCAGCTCACCGGACAGGGAATTCTTC
CDR3: CASSSPDREFF

size: -
V: TRBV2
J: TRBJ1-5
D: TRBD1
DNA: TGTGCCAGCGGGGGACAGGGCGGCAATCAGCCCCAGCATTTT
CDR3: CASGGQGGNQPQHF

size: few
V: TRBV9
J: TRBJ1-6
D: -
DNA: TGTGCCAGCAGCGTAGAGGGGAACGGATCACCCCTCCACTTT
CDR3: CASSVEGNGSPLHF

size: -
V: TRBV27
J: TRBJ1-5
D: -
DNA: TGTGCCAGCAGTTTAACTGAGGGTCAGCCCCAGCATTTT
CDR3: CASSLTEGQPQHF

size: once
V: TRBV20-1
J: TRBJ1-1
D: -
DNA: TGCAGTGCCCCTTTGTACACTGAAGCTTTCTTT
CDR3: CSAPLYTEAFF

size: -
V: TRBV11-2
J: TRBJ1-2
D: TRBD1
DNA: TGTGCCAGCAGCCGTCGGACAGGGGATTTTGGCTACACCTTC
CDR3: CASSRRTGDFGYTF

size: -
V: TRBV6-5
J: TRBJ1-5
D: -
DNA: TGTGCCAGCAGAGCGGAGGTCAGTCAGCCCCAGCATTTT
CDR3: CASRAEVSQPQHF

size: -
V: TRBV5-1
J: TRBJ2-3
D: TRBD2
DNA: TGCGCCAGCAGCTATAGCGGGGGGCGCACAGATACGCAGTATTTT
CDR3: CASSYSGGRTDTQYF

size: -
V: TRBV6-5
J: TRBJ2-7
D: -
DNA: TGTGCCAGCAGTTTGAGACAGGCCCCCTACGAGCAGTACTTC
CDR3: CASSLRQAPYEQYF

size: -
V: TRBV7-3
J: TRBJ2-1
D: TRBD1
DNA: TGTGCCAGCAGACCGACAGGGATCGCTGAGCAGTTCTTC
CDR3: CASRPTGIAEQFF

size: -
V: TRBV18
J: TRBJ1-1
D: -
DNA: TGTGCCAGCTCACCAAACCTCGCACAGGGCAACACTGAAGCTTTCTTT
CDR3: CASSPNLAQGNTEAFF

size: -
V: TRBV14
J: TRBJ2-5
D: TRBD1
DNA: TGTGCCAGCAGCCACGAATACCATCGGACAGGGGGCACCGAGACCCAGTACTTC
CDR3: CASSHEYHRTGGTETQYF

size: few
V: TRBV11-2
J: TRBJ1-2
D: -
DNA: TGTGCCAGCAGCTTTGGTGGGAGCTATGGCTACACCTTC
CDR3: CASSFGGSYGYTF

size: few
V: TRBV7-8
J: TRBJ1-1
D: TRBD1
DNA: TGTGCCAGCAGCCCCCAAAACAGGGGGCCCAACACTGAAGCTTTCTTT
CDR3: CASSPQNRGPNTEAFF

size: -
V: TRBV27
J: TRBJ2-2
D: -
DNA: TGTGCCAGCAGTTTAGCACAGGGTGGTAACACCGGGGAGCTGTTTTTT
CDR3: CASSLAQGGNTGELFF

size: -
V: TRBV6-6
J: TRBJ1-3
D: -
DNA: TGTGCCAGCAGGGGAGTGAGAGACTCTGGAAACACCATATATTTT
CDR3: CASRGVRDSGNTIYF

size: -
V: TRBV10-1
J: TRBJ1-1
D: -
DNA: TGCGCCAGCAGTGAGCACAGGGCTACTGAAGCTTTCTTT
CDR3: CASSEHRATEAFF

size: -
V: TRBV5-8
J: TRBJ2-7
D: TRBD2
DNA: TGTGCCAGCAGCTTGACTAGCGGCTACGAGCAGTACTTC
CDR3: CASSLTSGYEQYF

size: -
V: TRBV4-1
J: TRBJ2-1
D: TRBD2
DNA: TGCGCCAGCAGCCAAGTGGGCGCGACAGCGGGATACAATGAGCAGTTCTTC
CDR3: CASSQVGATAGYNEQFF

size: -
V: TRBV7-2
J: TRBJ1-1
D: TRBD1
DNA: TGTGCCAGCAGCTTGGGGACAGACACTGAAGCTTTCTTT
CDR3: CASSLGTDTEAFF

size: -
V: TRBV7-2
J: TRBJ1-5
D: -
DNA: TGTGCCAGCAGCTGGGGGGGTGTTCAGCCCCAGCATTTT
CDR3: CASSWGGVQPQHF

size: once
V: TRBV20-1
J: TRBJ1-5
D: -
DNA: TGCAGTGCTAGTGCATCAGGGAATCAGCCCCAGCATTTT
CDR3: CSASASGNQPQHF

size: -
V: TRBV13
J: TRBJ1-1
D: -
DNA: TGTGCCAGCACCCTGGGGCTGAACGCTTTCTTT
CDR3: CASTLGLNAFF

size: -
V: TRBV6-2/TRBV6-3
J: TRBJ1-2
D: -
DNA: TGTGCCAGCAGTTACGGGGCCGACAGAATCTATGGCTACACCTTC
CDR3: CASSYGADRIYGYTF

size: -
V: TRBV18
J: TRBJ1-5
D: TRBD1
DNA: TGTGCCAGCTCACCAAAGGACCAAGGGACAGCGAATCAGCCCCAGCATTTT
CDR3: CASSPKDQGTANQPQHF

size: -
V: TRBV9
J: TRBJ1-6
D: -
DNA: TGTGCCAGCAGCTTCCCGGGACGGGGGAATTCACCCCTCCACTTT
CDR3: CASSFPGRGNSPLHF

size: once
V: TRBV6-5
J: TRBJ2-2
D: -
DNA: TGTGCCAGCCGACCAGGGACGAACACCGGGGAGCTGTTTTTT
CDR3: CASRPGTNTGELFF

size: -
V: TRBV18
J: TRBJ1-3
D: -
DNA: TGTGCCAGCTCACCACTGGACACCGCTCCCTCTGGAAACACCATATATTTT
CDR3: CASSPLDTAPSGNTIYF

size: -
V: TRBV19
J: TRBJ2-3
D: -
DNA: TGTGCCAGTAGTATATCGGCAGGGGCAGATACGCAGTATTTT
CDR3: CASSISAGADTQYF

size: few
V: TRBV6-5
J: TRBJ1-1
D: -
DNA: TGTGCCAGCAGGCCCATCGGACACCCCACTGAAGCTTTCTTT
CDR3: CASRPIGHPTEAFF

size: -
V: TRBV10-2
J: TRBJ2-5
D: TRBD2
DNA: TGCGCCAGCAGTGAAAGCGGGAGGGTAGAGGAGACCCAGTACTTC
CDR3: CASSESGRVEETQYF

size: few
V: TRBV6-2/TRBV6-3
J: TRBJ2-1
D: TRBD2
DNA: TGTGCCAGCAGCCGTGTAGGCGGGGGGGCCTACAATGAGCAGTTCTTC
CDR3: CASSRVGGGAYNEQFF

size: -
V: TRBV19
J: TRBJ1-4
D: TRBD1
DNA: TGTGCCAGTAGTCTCGGGACAGGAGGTGAAAAACTGTTTTTT
CDR3: CASSLGTGGEKLFF

size: -
V: TRBV19
J: TRBJ1-5
D: TRBD1
DNA: TGTGCCAGTAAACAGGGGCGTCAGCCCCAGCATTTT
CDR3: CASKQGRQPQHF

size: -
V: TRBV2
J: TRBJ2-3
D: -
DNA: TGTGCCAGCAGCGAGGGGGGGTTTCCTACAGATACGCAGTATTTT
CDR3: CASSEGGFPTDTQYF

size: -
V: TRBV20-1
J: TRBJ1-2
D: -
DNA: TGCAGTGCTAGTCCAGGGGCGGGCTACACCTTC
CDR3: CSASPGAGYTF

size: -
V: TRBV10-3
J: TRBJ2-7
D: -
DNA: TGTGCCATCAGTGGAAATTTTGAGGGAAGCGAGCAGTACTTC
CDR3: CAISGNFEGSEQYF

size: -
V: TRBV3-1/TRBV3-2
J: TRBJ2-7
D: -
DNA: TGTGCCAGCAGCCCCGCTACCCCCTGGTACGAGCAGTACTTC
CDR3: CASSPATPWYEQYF

size: -
V: TRBV29-1
J: TRBJ1-2
D: -
DNA: TGCAGCGTTGAAATCCTTCCCGGGACACCGAACTATGGCTACACCTTC
CDR3: CSVEILPGTPNYGYTF